The entry below describes one T cell receptor (beta chain). Its target is not known. This sample was included in a study of blood T cell dynamics during melanoma immunotherapy. Regarding the study as a whole: Whether repertoire-driving clones were melanoma-specific could not be determined. Disease-control patients' PBMC repertoires became either more clonal or more diverse at W3.

Time point specified: week 3, after first cycle of checkpoint inhibitor. Samples come from before therapy and from week 3 after the first blockade cycle. At 12 weeks after first infusion, RECIST 1.1 defined response for most patients. Trimming at V came to 1 base and at J to 10 bases, leaving 16 bases not matched to a gene. CDR1 is SGHTA and CDR2 is FQGNSA in the germline V gene. The CDR3 runs 17 residues. The method was immunoSEQ multiplex PCR; TCRdb's version includes in-frame clones alone and lacks a portion of them. The table records roughly 9,000 clones, 65% to 90% of them present only once. The J gene is TRBJ1-1, the V gene TRBV7-2; 9 bases are a match to TRBD1. The specimen comprised blood, sampled from a patient treated with checkpoint blockade. This sequence originates from a human donor with melanoma. The CDR3 DNA follows: TGTGCCAGCAGCTTAGGACCCGCCCAGGGACAGGGCGGAGGAGCTTTCTTT. Translating gives CASSLGPAQGQGGGAFF.